Given below is one TCR beta chain in context. Sequenced by immunoSEQ multiplex PCR; TCRdb stores in-frame clones only, minus some. The table has roughly 40,000 clones, roughly 90% seen once. This entry is derived from a study of graft-versus-host responses after intestinal transplantation. CDR1 is SGHDT and CDR2 is YYEEEE in the germline V gene. V lost 3 bases to trimming and J lost 3 bases; unmatched junction nucleotides: 2. The CDR3 runs to 16 residues. This clonotype was sampled from a human patient who received an intestinal transplant, so some T cells may come from the graft donor. The gene calls are TRBV5-6 and TRBJ2-2; 13 bases align to TRBD2. The sequenced sample was PBMCs, obtained 524 days after transplant. The CDR3 nucleotides are TGTGCCAGCAGCTCCGGACTAGCGGGGGACACCGGGGAGCTGTTTTTT. It translates to CASSSGLAGDTGELFF.